The 16 T cell receptor beta chains presented below share a single source sample, sequenced in a study of cytomegalovirus exposure and HLA in healthy donors. The PCR contained 60 Vbeta and 13 Jbeta primers. Here immunoSEQ multiplex PCR was the method, and the copy in TCRdb shows in-frame clones only, minus some. The repertoire includes around 190,000 clones, roughly 79% of them detected once, and about 1.9% sits in the top ten. The sample was PBMCs. The receptors stem from a man aged 25-45 years in good health and CMV-seronegative.

The chain has TRBV5-6 and TRBJ2-7; a possible D gene is TRBD2 (6 bases). The CDR3 runs 17 residues. Trimming left V 2 bases short and J 2 bases short, with 20 bases between. The germline gives CDR1 SGHDT, CDR2 YYEEEE. CDR3 region: CASSFGGVGRGAYEQYF. The CDR3 DNA reads as TGTGCCAGCAGCTTCGGAGGGGTAGGGCGGGGTGCCTACGAGCAGTACTTC.

V is TRBV5-3 and J is TRBJ2-7, with D possibly matching TRBD1 (5 bases). TRBV5-3 belongs to the ORF category, with a function that is uncertain. V lost 4 bases to trimming and J lost 3 bases, with 32 bases between them. The CDR3 totals 20 residues. The CDR3 sequence is CARSPPPPRVNLLLLYEQYF. CDR3 bases: TGTGCCAGAAGCCCCCCGCCACCCAGGGTCAATCTACTTCTACTCTACGAGCAGTACTTC.

This clone was recorded only once. The chain couples TRBV18 to TRBJ2-1; 7 bases fit TRBD1. Germline-derived CDR1 and CDR2 are KGHSH and LQKENI. V trimming: 2 bases; J trimming: 10 bases; junction bases outside the gene matches: 5. The length of the CDR3 is 13 residues. CDR3 sequence (DNA): TGTGCCAGCTCACCAGACAGGGATCACGAGCAGTTCTTC. As protein: CASSPDRDHEQFF. Variable domain in full (rest from reference TRBV18 and TRBJ2-1): NAGVMQNPRHLVRRRGQEARLRCSPMKGHSHVYWYRQLPEEGLKFMVYLQKENIIDESGMPKERFSAEFPKEGPSILRIQQVVRGDSAAYFCASSPDRDHEQFFGPGTRLTVL.

This chain uses TRBV4-1 with TRBJ2-1; D gene ambiguous. This CDR3 is 12 amino acids long. CDR1 and CDR2 from the germline V gene are MGHRA and YSYEKL. V shed 0 bases and J shed 10 bases, with 7 bases lying between them. The CDR3 loop is CASSQDLLEQFF. CDR3 sequence (DNA): TGCGCCAGCAGCCAAGACTTATTGGAGCAGTTCTTC.

The rearrangement uses TRBV7-9 and TRBJ1-2, with a weak D call TRBD1 (5 bases). This CDR3 region has 14 residues. Germline V gene data show CDR1 as SEHNR and CDR2 as FQNEAQ (reference sequence). Deletions cut 5 bases from V and 3 bases from J, with 13 bases between. The CDR3: CASSGGRGHYGYTF. DNA for the CDR3: TGTGCCAGCAGCGGCGGGAGGGGACACTATGGCTACACCTTC.

The chain links TRBV5-5 to TRBJ2-7; D is possibly TRBD1 (5 bases). Trimming removed 0 bases from V and 7 bases from J, with 11 bases in between. The CDR3 has 13 residues. Germline values: CDR1 SGHKS, CDR2 YYEKEE (reference sequence). DNA for the CDR3: TGTGCCAGCAGCTTGGGGGCAGGGTGGGAGCAGTACTTC. Its translation is CASSLGAGWEQYF. Complete variable domain (other parts from reference TRBV5-5 and TRBJ2-7): DAGVTQSPTHLIKTRGQQVTLRCSPISGHKSVSWYQQVLGQGPQFIFQYYEKEERGRGNFPDRFSARQFPNYSSELNVNALLLGDSALYLCASSLGAGWEQYFGPGTRLTVT.

The chain combines TRBV11-1 with TRBJ1-4; maybe TRBD1 (6 bases). V lost 5 bases and J lost 1, with 11 bases in between. Per germline, CDR1 SGHAT and CDR2 FQDESV (reference sequence). This CDR3 is built from 15 residues. The CDR3 is CASSTQQGTNEKLFF. In DNA, the CDR3 is TGTGCCAGCAGCACACAACAGGGAACTAATGAAAAACTGTTTTTT.

This clone was detected a few times. The V gene is TRBV19, the J gene TRBJ1-1; D remains ambiguous. This CDR3 is 12 amino acids long. V was cut by 1 base and J by 6 bases, with 6 bases left in between. Looked up from germline, CDR1 is LNHDA and CDR2 is SQIVND (reference sequence). CDR3 residues: CASSIGAAEAFF. In DNA, the CDR3 is TGTGCCAGTAGTATAGGGGCCGCTGAAGCTTTCTTT.

This clone was picked up one time. The CDR3 nucleotides read TGCGCCAGCAGCTTGGTGGCAGAGAACACTGAAGCTTTCTTT. This codes for CASSLVAENTEAFF. This chain connects TRBV5-1 to TRBJ1-1; D unclear. CDR1 and CDR2 (germline): SGHRS, YFSETQ. The V and J ends lost 0 bases and 1 base respectively, with 7 bases between them. The CDR3 runs to 14 residues.

This sequence joins TRBV4-1 and TRBJ2-1, with TRBD2 matching over 8 bases. Per the germline V gene, CDR1 is MGHRA and CDR2 is YSYEKL. V trimming: 4 bases; J trimming: 6 bases; junction bases outside the gene matches: 17. The length of the CDR3 is 18 residues. The CDR3 here is CASSPGLARSWFPNEQFF. The CDR3 DNA follows: TGCGCCAGCAGCCCAGGACTAGCTCGAAGTTGGTTCCCCAATGAGCAGTTCTTC.

The J gene is TRBJ2-2, the V gene TRBV27; D ambiguous. The V gene's germline CDR1 is MNHEY and CDR2 SMNVEV (reference sequence). Trimming removed 3 bases from V and 6 bases from J, with 8 bases in between. The CDR3 covers 13 residues. Written as DNA, the CDR3 is TGTGCCAGCAGTTTCGGCGGCTCCGGGGAGCTGTTTTTT. Translation: CASSFGGSGELFF.

The rearrangement links TRBV19 to TRBJ1-2, with D uncertain. Per germline, CDR1 LNHDA and CDR2 SQIVND (reference sequence). Trimming removed 6 bases from V and 3 bases from J, with 11 bases in between. The CDR3 loop spans 13 amino acids. The CDR3 loop reads CASSTGRDYGYTF. In DNA, the CDR3 is TGTGCCAGTAGCACCGGGAGGGACTATGGCTACACCTTC. Full variable domain (outside the CDR3, taken from reference TRBV19 and TRBJ1-2): DGGITQSPKYLFRKEGQNVTLSCEQNLNHDAMYWYRQDPGQGLRLIYYSQIVNDFQKGDIAEGYSVSREKKESFPLTVTSAQKNPTAFYLCASSTGRDYGYTFGSGTRLTVV.

This chain uses TRBV2 with TRBJ1-4, with 7 bases lining up with TRBD1. The CDR3 loop spans 13 amino acids. CDR1 is SNHLY and CDR2 is FYNNEI in the germline V gene. Unmatched junction bases numbered 3, after V lost 4 bases and J lost 7 bases. The CDR3 DNA reads TGTGCCAGCAGTGCAGGGACAGCTGAAAAACTGTTTTTT. Translation gives CASSAGTAEKLFF. The entire variable domain, with the rest obtained from reference TRBV2 and TRBJ1-4, is as follows: EPEVTQTPSHQVTQMGQEVILRCVPISNHLYFYWYRQILGQKVEFLVSFYNNEISEKSEIFDDQFSVERPDGSNFTLKIRSTKLEDSAMYFCASSAGTAEKLFFGSGTQLSVL.

This sequence joins TRBV28 and TRBJ1-5; D is possibly TRBD1 (6 bases). From germline, CDR1 is MDHEN and CDR2 SYDVKM. The CDR3 has 14 residues. Trimming cost V 5 bases and J 6 bases, with 14 bases left between them. CDR3 sequence: CASSATGTTQPQHF. The DNA for the CDR3 is TGTGCCAGCAGTGCAACAGGGACCACTCAGCCCCAGCATTTT.

This chain links TRBV6-1 with TRBJ2-7, with 9 bases identical to TRBD2. Trimming removed 7 bases from V and 6 bases from J; junction bases left unmatched: 7. Germline V gene data show CDR1 as MNHNS and CDR2 as SASEGT. The CDR3 is 13 residues long. CDR3 DNA sequence: TGTGCCAGCATGGGCGGGAGGGCCGTCGAGCAGTACTTC. Its translation is CASMGGRAVEQYF.

V gene TRBV7-7 combines with J gene TRBJ1-2; D is unclear. The ends were cut back, 2 bases at V and 3 bases at J, with 10 bases in the middle. CDR1 is SSHAT and CDR2 is FNYEAQ in the germline V gene (reference sequence). The CDR3 runs 14 residues. The CDR3 loop reads CASSLQVRHYGYTF. Here the CDR3 DNA reads TGTGCCAGCAGCTTACAGGTCCGACACTATGGCTACACCTTC.